This entry lists 19 T cell receptor beta chains sequenced from one sample in a study of T-cell memory formation after mild COVID-19. TCRdb re-derived calls from the 5' RACE reads in MiXCR, one entry per CDR3 protein. Of 390,000 or so distinct CDR3 sequences listed, approximately 15% are singletons. Sequenced: PBMCs or a T cell subset sorted from them (not recorded which). These receptors were obtained from a man aged 18 to 30 who had mild COVID-19 (a few samples of this study predate the infection). Cell type and time point are not known.

Only a few counts were recorded for this clonotype. The V call is TRBV5-5, the J call TRBJ1-2; D is uncertain. CDR3 length: 14 amino acids. V was shortened by 7 bases and J by 5 bases, with 18 bases between the two germline ends. The germline V gene encodes CDR1 SGHKS and CDR2 YYEKEE (reference sequence). CDR3 in DNA: TGTGCCAGCTCCCCCAACCTAGGACTATATGGCTACACCTTC. Its translation: CASSPNLGLYGYTF.

This clonotype was detected a few times. The chain combines TRBV7-9 with TRBJ2-7; no clear D. The CDR3 consists of 17 residues. Trimming removed 5 bases at V and 3 bases at J, with 23 bases between. CDR1 and CDR2 (germline): SEHNR, FQNEAQ (reference sequence). As DNA, the CDR3 is TGTGCCAGCAGCACTTCCATCCAGACCCAGAGCTTCTACGAGCAGTACTTC. It encodes CASSTSIQTQSFYEQYF.

There are many counts of this clonotype. The chain employs TRBV20-1 and TRBJ1-1, with 10 bases fitting TRBD1. The CDR3 runs to 14 residues. The germline V gene has CDR1 DFQATT and CDR2 SNEGSKA (reference sequence). With V trimmed by 3 bases and J by 8 bases, 9 bases remained unmatched. CDR3 DNA: TGCAGTGCTAGGAGGGACAGGGGCCGAAGAGAAGCTTTCTTT. This sequence encodes CSARRDRGRREAFF.

This clonotype was found a few times. The rearrangement joins TRBV7-2 to TRBJ1-2; no firm D call. Trimming removed 2 bases from V and 2 bases from J, with 12 bases in between. The CDR3 is 15 residues long. Germline V CDR1 and CDR2: SGHTA, FQGNSA. This chain's CDR3 is CASSLRVLTNYGYTF. The CDR3 nucleotides are TGTGCCAGCAGCTTAAGGGTCCTCACCAACTATGGCTACACCTTC.

V is TRBV5-1 and J is TRBJ2-2; 7 bases are shared with TRBD1. The CDR3 extends over 15 amino acids. V gave up 4 bases and J gave up 3 bases; unmatched junction bases: 6. The V gene's germline CDR1 is SGHRS and CDR2 YFSETQ. Here the CDR3 reads CASSLNRGDTGELFF. The DNA of the CDR3 is TGCGCCAGCAGCCTTAACAGGGGAGACACCGGGGAGCTGTTTTTT.

V and J are TRBV11-2 and TRBJ2-1; the D call may be TRBD1 or TRBD2 (5 bases each). CDR3 length equals 14 residues. In germline, CDR1 is SGHAT, CDR2 FQNNGV. Trimming pared 1 base from V and 6 bases from J, leaving 10 bases between. The CDR3 protein is CASSLGSGRNEQFF. For the CDR3, the DNA is TGTGCCAGCAGCTTAGGTTCGGGGCGCAATGAGCAGTTCTTC.

This clonotype has a handful of counts. The chain combines TRBV6-5 with TRBJ2-6, with 7 bases fitting TRBD1. Trimming took 5 bases from V and 0 from J; bases not matched to a gene: 13. The V gene's germline CDR1 is MNHEY and CDR2 SVGAGI. This CDR3 spans 19 amino acids. In nucleotides, the CDR3 is TGTGCCAGCAGTAAAGGGACAGTTTTTATAAGCTCTGGGGCCAACGTCCTGACTTTC. Its translation is CASSKGTVFISSGANVLTF.

V gene TRBV6-1 combines with J gene TRBJ2-3, with 10 bases fitting TRBD1. V shed 6 bases, J shed 4 bases, and the junction held 10 bases outside the gene matches. This CDR3 comprises 16 residues. The V gene's germline CDR1 is MNHNS and CDR2 SASEGT. The CDR3 loop reads CASRGEGQGWSDTQYF. In DNA, the CDR3 is TGTGCCAGCAGGGGCGAGGGACAGGGGTGGTCAGATACGCAGTATTTT.

This clonotype turned up a few times. The chain recombines TRBV6-5 with TRBJ2-5; TRBD2 matches 12 bases. Looked up from germline, CDR1 is MNHEY and CDR2 is SVGAGI. With V trimmed by 5 bases and J by 4 bases, 8 bases remained unmatched. This CDR3 has 16 residues. The CDR3 DNA reads as TGTGCCAGCAGTCGAACTCTAGCGGGGGGGAGAGAGACCCAGTACTTC. The encoded protein is CASSRTLAGGRETQYF.

This clonotype has a handful of counts. The chain carries TRBV6-1 and TRBJ2-7; D is possibly TRBD1 or TRBD2 (6 bases each). The CDR3 loop spans 13 amino acids. V gave up 2 bases and J gave up 5 bases, with 10 bases separating them. Germline lookup yields CDR1 MNHNS and CDR2 SASEGT. CDR3 sequence: CASSERGGNEQYF. The CDR3 coding sequence is TGTGCCAGCAGTGAACGAGGGGGGAACGAGCAGTACTTC.

The chain combines TRBV20-1 with TRBJ2-5; D unclear. This CDR3 comprises 15 residues. V dropped 0 bases and J dropped 4 bases, with 15 bases sitting between them. CDR1 and CDR2 (germline): DFQATT, SNEGSKA (reference sequence). The CDR3 loop reads CSARDPWSSGETQYF. The CDR3 coding sequence is TGCAGTGCTAGAGATCCTTGGAGCAGTGGAGAGACCCAGTACTTC.

This clonotype appeared a few times. The gene calls are TRBV5-1 and TRBJ2-2; the match to TRBD1 covers 8 bases. The CDR3 length is 16 residues. With 2 bases clipped from V and 2 bases from J, the junction kept 5 bases outside the gene matches. Germline V gene sequence: CDR1 SGHRS, CDR2 YFSETQ. This CDR3 is CASSFRDRGNTGELFF. Written as DNA, the CDR3 is TGCGCCAGCAGCTTCAGAGACAGGGGAAACACCGGGGAGCTGTTTTTT.

The V call is TRBV19, the J call TRBJ2-5; D perhaps matches TRBD1 (5 bases). V lost 3 bases, J lost 5 bases, and 13 bases lay in between. The CDR3 spans 14 residues. Germline V CDR1 and CDR2: LNHDA, SQIVND (reference sequence). DNA of the CDR3: TGTGCCAGTAGTATGTCTGGGGCTTTGGAGACCCAGTACTTC. This sequence encodes CASSMSGALETQYF.

The CDR3 reads CASSLGVAAINEQFF. CDR3 DNA sequence: TGTGCCAGCAGCTTAGGGGTAGCGGCCATCAATGAGCAGTTCTTC. The chain links TRBV7-3 to TRBJ2-1, with a weak D call TRBD2 (6 bases). CDR1 SGHTA and CDR2 FQGTGA come from the germline V gene. This CDR3 spans 15 amino acids. Deletions cut 2 bases from V and 6 bases from J, with 14 bases between.

This clonotype was observed a handful of times. This chain links TRBV20-1 with TRBJ2-7, with 7 nucleotides matching TRBD1. Per the germline V gene, CDR1 is DFQATT and CDR2 is SNEGSKA (reference sequence). J was trimmed by 0 bases and V by 5 bases; bases with no gene match: 4. The CDR3 contains 13 residues. Written as DNA, the CDR3 is TGCAGTGCTTACCACAGGGGCTCCTACGAGCAGTACGTC. This sequence encodes CSAYHRGSYEQYV.

In this sample, this clonotype turned up a few times. The CDR3 sequence: CASSQDQGATNEKLFF. The CDR3 DNA sequence: TGCGCCAGCAGCCAAGACCAGGGGGCAACTAATGAAAAACTGTTTTTT. The chain couples TRBV4-3 to TRBJ1-4, with TRBD1 matching 7 bases. CDR1 and CDR2 (germline): LGHNA, YSLEER. The junction had 1 base not matched to a gene; V was cut back by 0 bases and J by 0 bases. The CDR3 length is 16 residues.

This clonotype appeared a few times. The V gene is TRBV15, the J gene TRBJ2-3, with D perhaps TRBD2 (5 bases). The germline V gene encodes CDR1 LNHNV and CDR2 YYDKDF (reference sequence). This CDR3 contains 15 residues. V lost 0 bases to trimming and J lost 4 bases, with 11 bases between them. CDR3: CATSRDLGSSDTQYF. CDR3 DNA sequence: TGTGCCACCAGCAGAGATCTAGGGAGTTCAGATACGCAGTATTTT.

This sequence joins TRBV18 and TRBJ1-1; D is possibly TRBD1 (5 bases). Deletions cut 3 bases from V and 0 bases from J, with 11 bases between. The CDR3 is 15 residues long. CDR1 is KGHSH, CDR2 LQKENI, per germline. CDR3 protein: CASSPAGTMNTEAFF. CDR3 nucleotides: TGTGCCAGCTCACCGGCAGGGACCATGAACACTGAAGCTTTCTTT.

This clonotype was picked up a small number of times. The chain uses TRBV20-1 and TRBJ1-2; D is perhaps TRBD1 (5 bases). The CDR3 consists of 10 residues. From germline, CDR1 is DFQATT and CDR2 SNEGSKA (reference sequence). The CDR3 region has the DNA TGCGGGGGGGACGTCTATGGCTACACCTTC. Its protein product is CGGDVYGYTF.